The 20 T cell receptor beta chains listed next were all sequenced from one sample in a study of low-dose radiotherapy and immunotherapy resistance in tumors. Covering alpha and beta chains, TRAV- and TRBV-specific primers were used for the first-strand cDNA. The TCRs were subjected to amplification over approximately 20 PCR cycles employing a constant-region primer in conjunction with a V-primer adapter. TCRdb reprocessed the reads with MiXCR, giving one entry per CDR3 protein. The sample records about 30,000 distinct CDR3 sequences, approximately 49% being singletons. Time point indicated: after trial treatment. Treatment meaning: LDRT plus nivolumab, ipilimumab, low-dose cyclophosphamide and aspirin (RACIN trial). The source material was PBMCs, sampled after low-dose radiotherapy plus immunotherapy. These receptors originate from a male donor with gallbladder cancer.

This clonotype was recorded many times. The chain recombines TRBV5-1 with TRBJ2-7; D gene unclear. Trimming stripped 0 bases from V and 6 bases from J, with 7 bases between. The CDR3 covers 12 residues. Looked up from germline, CDR1 is SGHRS and CDR2 is YFSETQ. CDR3 sequence: CASSLGTVEQYF. The CDR3 DNA reads as TGCGCCAGCAGCTTGGGAACAGTCGAGCAGTACTTC.

In its sample, this clonotype was seen many times. V usage is TRBV27 and J usage is TRBJ2-7; D ambiguous. CDR3 length equals 14 residues. Trimming took off 6 bases at V and 0 bases at J, with 12 bases between the two ends. Germline V gives CDR1 MNHEY, CDR2 SMNVEV (reference sequence). DNA for the CDR3: TGTGCCAGCAGAAATACCGGAAGCTCCTACGAGCAGTACTTC. Translating it yields CASRNTGSSYEQYF.

The chain uses TRBV6-4 and TRBJ2-3; the match to TRBD2 covers 10 bases. This CDR3 contains 15 residues. V trimming: 6 bases; J trimming: 3 bases; junction bases outside the gene matches: 6. Germline CDR1 is MRHNA and CDR2 is SNTAGT. The CDR3 region has the DNA TGTGCCAGCAGCAGCGGGGGGGCCTTAACAGATACGCAGTATTTT. This codes for CASSSGGALTDTQYF.

This clonotype was picked up many times. The V gene is TRBV20-1, the J gene TRBJ1-5; D is perhaps TRBD1 (6 bases). V lost 6 bases and J 4 bases, leaving 10 bases between the germline ends. This CDR3 has 12 amino acids. From germline, CDR1 is DFQATT and CDR2 SNEGSKA (reference sequence). In DNA form, the CDR3 reads TGCAGTGCAGGGGGGGGAAATCAGCCCCAGCATTTT. This codes for CSAGGGNQPQHF.

By sample fraction, this clonotype is medium-sized. CDR3 in DNA: TGTGCCATCAGTGAGTCGTGGACAGACCTTCCTCGCCGGCTAGGGTATGGCTACACCTTC. As protein: CAISESWTDLPRRLGYGYTF. The chain is built from TRBV10-3 and TRBJ1-2, with D tentatively TRBD1 (6 bases). The CDR3 is made up of 20 amino acids. The germline V gene has CDR1 ENHRY and CDR2 SYGVKD. Trimming removed 0 bases from V and 5 bases from J, with 28 bases in between.

V is TRBV20-1 and J is TRBJ2-5; possibly TRBD1 for D (5 bases). V lost 1 base and J lost 1, with 7 bases in between. CDR1 DFQATT and CDR2 SNEGSKA come from the germline V gene (reference sequence). CDR3 length: 13 residues. CDR3 nucleotide sequence: TGCAGTGCTAGAGTCAGGGCCCAAGAGACCCAGTACTTC. Protein: CSARVRAQETQYF.

This clonotype was picked up many times. This chain connects TRBV12-3 or TRBV12-4 to TRBJ2-7; no reliable D call. The germline V and J ends were trimmed by 6 bases and 6 bases, with 9 bases remaining between them. CDR3 size: 11 residues. CDR3 amino acids: CASSYTGEQYF. In DNA, the CDR3 is TGTGCCAGCAGCTACACGGGCGAGCAGTACTTC.

Notes on this clonotype: No DNA is shown, since the ends of the CDR3 on it are uncertain; the CDR3 is the one TCRdb lists. The CDR3 region is CATPKSDTGELFFF. The genes are TRBV28 and TRBJ2-2; no DNA check was done on the table's D call, TRBD1. Counting both end residues, the CDR3 totals 14 amino acids. The V gene's germline CDR1 is MDHEN and CDR2 SYDVKM.

Details on this clonotype: A far larger clone lies a single base away; this is likely a read error. The rearrangement joins TRBV19 to TRBJ2-7; tentatively, D is TRBD2 (6 bases). This CDR3 is built from 17 residues. V gave up 0 bases and J gave up 7 bases, with 22 bases separating them. From germline, CDR1 is LNHDA and CDR2 SQIVND (reference sequence). Written as DNA, the CDR3 is TGTGCCAGTAGTATAGATTGGGGGGAGGACTCCTACAATGAGCAGTACTTC. Translation gives CASSIDWGEDSYNEQYF. Combining the CDR3 with reference TRBV19 and TRBJ2-7 gives the whole variable domain DGGITQSPKYLFRKEGQNVTLSCEQNLNHDAMYWYRQDPGQGLRLIYYSQIVNDFQKGDIAEGYSVSREKKESFPLTVTSAQKNPTAFYLCASSIDWGEDSYNEQYFGPGTRLTVT.

This clonotype has a count of ten or more. The genes are TRBV5-1 and TRBJ2-7; 7 positions agree with TRBD2. Germline V lookup: CDR1 SGHRS, CDR2 YFSETQ. V shed 8 bases, J shed 3 bases, and the junction held 8 bases outside the gene matches. The CDR3 has 13 residues. The CDR3 DNA reads as TGCGCCAGTCGTGACCCGGGGGGCTACGAGCAGTACTTC. This encodes CASRDPGGYEQYF.

This clonotype qualifies as medium-sized (0.01 to 0.1%). The chain uses TRBV28 and TRBJ2-2; the D gene is possibly TRBD2 (6 bases). CDR1 MDHEN and CDR2 SYDVKM come from the germline V gene. CDR3 length equals 15 residues. V was cut by 11 bases and J by 6 bases, with 22 bases left in between. CDR3 nucleotide sequence: TGTGCCGCTACTCAGGGTAGCGGTATATCCGGGGAGCTGTTTTTT. This gives the protein CAATQGSGISGELFF.

This chain joins TRBV4-1 and TRBJ2-2; 8 bases align to TRBD1. The germline V gene has CDR1 MGHRA and CDR2 YSYEKL. The CDR3 contains 16 residues. The V gene end was trimmed by 4 bases and the J gene end by 1 base; junction bases not matched to a gene: 5. The chain's CDR3 is CASSRGQGLNTGELFF. The DNA for the CDR3 is TGCGCCAGCAGCCGTGGACAGGGCTTGAACACCGGGGAGCTGTTTTTT.

This rearrangement joins TRBV5-4 to TRBJ2-3, with TRBD2 as a possible D gene (6 bases). The CDR3 covers 17 residues. Germline CDR1 reads SGHNT; CDR2 reads YYREEE (reference sequence). Trimming took off 2 bases at V and 1 base at J, with 17 bases between the two ends. CDR3 sequence reads: CASSFGLSGGGTDTQYF. The DNA for the CDR3 is TGTGCCAGCAGCTTCGGTCTGAGCGGAGGGGGCACAGATACGCAGTATTTT.

The V and J genes are TRBV6-5 and TRBJ2-5, with TRBD2 matching over 13 bases. This CDR3 spans 17 amino acids. The germline gives CDR1 MNHEY, CDR2 SVGAGI. The V and J ends lost 2 bases and 2 bases, in that order; junction bases with no gene match: 5. CDR3 in DNA: TGTGCCAGCAGTTACAATCCGGGACTAGCGGGACAAGAGACCCAGTACTTC. Its translation is CASSYNPGLAGQETQYF.

In its sample, this clonotype ranks as medium-sized. The chain couples TRBV19 to TRBJ2-5, with a weak D call TRBD2 (6 bases). The CDR3 is 13 residues long. Looked up from germline, CDR1 is LNHDA and CDR2 is SQIVND (reference sequence). Trimming removed 6 bases from V and 0 bases from J, with 8 bases in between. The CDR3 DNA reads TGTGCCAGTAGGGGGGACTACCAAGAGACCCAGTACTTC. It codes for CASRGDYQETQYF.

This sequence joins TRBV4-1 and TRBJ2-7; D not resolved. V shed 2 bases and J shed 0 bases, with 5 bases lying between them. The V gene's germline CDR1 is MGHRA and CDR2 YSYEKL. The CDR3 totals 13 residues. CDR3 nucleotides: TGCGCCAGCAGCCAAACGAGCTCCTACGAGCAGTACTTC. Protein: CASSQTSSYEQYF.

The rearrangement uses TRBV5-1 and TRBJ2-2, with D possibly matching TRBD2 (5 bases). The V end lost 6 bases, the J end lost 4 bases, and 10 bases lay between the germline ends. The CDR3 is 13 amino acids. From germline, CDR1 is SGHRS and CDR2 YFSETQ. The CDR3, as DNA: TGCGCCAGCAATGTGGGGAGCACCGGGGAGCTGTTTTTT. Translating it yields CASNVGSTGELFF.

This clonotype came up many times. V is TRBV5-1 and J is TRBJ2-5, with 11 bases aligning to TRBD2. The CDR3 sequence is 15 residues long. From germline, CDR1 is SGHRS and CDR2 YFSETQ. V lost 4 bases and J lost 5; bases outside the gene matches: 7. CDR3 sequence: CASSSGTSGPETQYF. The CDR3 DNA reads TGCGCCAGCAGCAGTGGGACTAGCGGACCGGAGACCCAGTACTTC. Using reference TRBV5-1 and TRBJ2-5 for the parts outside the CDR3, the full variable domain is KAGVTQTPRYLIKTRGQQVTLSCSPISGHRSVSWYQQTPGQGLQFLFEYFSETQRNKGNFPGRFSGRQFSNSRSEMNVSTLELGDSALYLCASSSGTSGPETQYFGPGTRLLVL.

This chain connects TRBV5-1 to TRBJ2-1; perhaps TRBD2 as D (5 bases). The CDR3 is 15 residues long. Germline loops: CDR1 SGHRS, CDR2 YFSETQ. V lost 5 bases to trimming and J lost 0 bases, with 12 bases between them. The CDR3: CASRAEVFSYNEQFF. DNA of the CDR3: TGCGCCAGCAGGGCGGAGGTTTTCTCCTACAATGAGCAGTTCTTC.

This clonotype is categorized as medium-sized. V usage is TRBV7-2 and J usage is TRBJ1-5, with D hard to call. The CDR3 spans 12 residues. Germline CDR1 SGHTA, CDR2 FQGNSA. With 2 bases removed from V and 4 bases from J, the gap between germline ends came to 3 bases. The CDR3 loop is CASSLQNQPQHF. The CDR3 DNA reads as TGTGCCAGCAGCTTACAGAATCAGCCCCAGCATTTT.